This TCR beta chain appears in the sequencing data of a study of tumor-infiltrating lymphocytes in localized non-small cell lung cancer. The protocol was immunoSEQ multiplex PCR, while the TCRdb copy is restricted to in-frame clones and leaves out a portion. Of under 25,000 clones listed, 69% are singletons. V lost 5 bases and J 1 base, leaving 8 bases between the germline ends. CDR3 length: 13 residues. CDR1 is PRHDT, CDR2 FYEKMQ, per germline (reference sequence). Sequencing input: lung tumor tissue. The V gene is TRBV13, the J gene TRBJ1-1, with unresolved D. This clonotype was sampled from a human donor with non-small cell lung cancer. The CDR3 protein is CASSPSPNTEAFF. The CDR3 nucleotides are TGTGCCAGCAGCCCTTCGCCGAACACTGAAGCTTTCTTT.